These 3 T cell receptor beta chains were all obtained from the same sample, sequenced in a study of cytomegalovirus exposure and HLA in healthy donors. The PCR contained 60 Vbeta and 13 Jbeta primers. The method was immunoSEQ multiplex PCR; TCRdb's version includes in-frame clones alone and lacks a portion of them. Of some 110,000 clones in the sample, roughly 83% were seen once. The sample consisted of PBMCs. These receptors were collected from a young woman in good health and CMV-seropositive.

This sequence joins TRBV6-5 and TRBJ2-3; TRBD1 aligns across 7 bases. J lost 2 bases, V lost 7 bases, and 6 bases had no gene match. The germline CDR1 and CDR2 sequences are MNHEY and SVGAGI. The CDR3 extends over 14 amino acids. CDR3 loop: CASKRDSNTDTQYF. For the CDR3, the DNA is TGTGCCAGCAAACGGGACAGCAACACAGATACGCAGTATTTT.

V is TRBV28 and J is TRBJ2-7, with TRBD1 identical over 7 bases. The CDR3 consists of 15 residues. J gave up 7 bases and V 6 bases, and 15 bases lay outside the gene matches. Germline CDR1 and CDR2: MDHEN and SYDVKM. The CDR3 sequence: CASSPHSPKQGEQYF. The CDR3 DNA reads TGTGCCAGCAGCCCACACTCTCCTAAACAGGGGGAGCAGTACTTC. The whole variable domain, remainder taken from reference TRBV28 and TRBJ2-7, is DVKVTQSSRYLVKRTGEKVFLECVQDMDHENMFWYRQDPGLGLRLIYFSYDVKMKEKGDIPEGYSVSREKKERFSLILESASTNQTSMYLCASSPHSPKQGEQYFGPGTRLTVT.

This rearrangement joins TRBV15 to TRBJ2-4; 7 positions agree with TRBD1. The V gene's germline CDR1 is LNHNV and CDR2 YYDKDF (reference sequence). The CDR3 totals 16 residues. Trimming cost V 0 bases and J 4 bases; bases outside gene matches: 6. CDR3 sequence reads: CATSRERGDRKNIQYF. As DNA, the CDR3 is TGTGCCACCAGCAGAGAGCGAGGGGACAGAAAAAACATTCAGTACTTC.